One and the same sample provided the 5 T cell receptor beta chains below, sequenced in a study of cytomegalovirus exposure and HLA in healthy donors. Sequencing used immunoSEQ multiplex PCR; TCRdb keeps in-frame clones, though not all of them. This table holds around 58,000 clones, about 89% found once. The specimen was PBMCs. Source of these receptors: a woman aged 18-29 years in good health and CMV-seronegative.

The J gene is TRBJ1-5, the V gene TRBV7-6; D gene unclear. The CDR3 sequence is 13 residues long. Germline V gene lookup returns CDR1 SGHVS and CDR2 FNYEAQ. Trimming took 5 bases from V and 0 from J, leaving 5 bases between them. The CDR3 DNA follows: TGTGCCAGCAGCCACTATAGCAATCAGCCCCAGCATTTT. Protein product: CASSHYSNQPQHF.

V usage is TRBV4-2 and J usage is TRBJ1-6; 7 bases line up with TRBD1. The CDR3 is 13 amino acids. Germline V gene lookup returns CDR1 LGHNA and CDR2 YNFKEQ. V lost 6 bases and J lost 10; bases outside the gene matches: 6. The DNA for the CDR3 is TGTGCCAGCAGTCAGGGGGTTGAATCACCCCTCCACTTT. The encoded protein is CASSQGVESPLHF.

A few counts support this clone. This chain uses TRBV19 with TRBJ1-3; no reliable D call. CDR3 length: 17 amino acids. V lost 8 bases and J lost 0, with 20 bases in between. Germline V lookup: CDR1 LNHDA, CDR2 SQIVND (reference sequence). The DNA for the CDR3 is TGTGCCAGTTCCGAGGAGACCAGTCTGCTCTCTGGAAACACCATATATTTT. Translation: CASSEETSLLSGNTIYF. Full variable domain (outside the CDR3, taken from reference TRBV19 and TRBJ1-3): DGGITQSPKYLFRKEGQNVTLSCEQNLNHDAMYWYRQDPGQGLRLIYYSQIVNDFQKGDIAEGYSVSREKKESFPLTVTSAQKNPTAFYLCASSEETSLLSGNTIYFGEGSWLTVV.

The sample holds one count of this clone. The chain employs TRBV27 and TRBJ2-2; possible D gene TRBD2, 6 bases. The V gene lost 2 bases and the J gene lost 4 bases, with 11 bases spanning the gap. The V gene's germline CDR1 is MNHEY and CDR2 SMNVEV (reference sequence). CDR3 length equals 15 residues. The CDR3 coding sequence is TGTGCCAGCAGTTTAGTGGGAGGACCCACCGGGGAGCTGTTTTTT. Translation: CASSLVGGPTGELFF.

The chain is built from TRBV19 and TRBJ2-1; D perhaps matches TRBD2 (6 bases). The germline V gene has CDR1 LNHDA and CDR2 SQIVND (reference sequence). CDR3 length equals 14 residues. The V and J ends lost 3 bases and 3 bases respectively, with 9 bases between them. CDR3 region: CASSMLADYNEQFF. For the CDR3, the DNA is TGTGCCAGTAGTATGTTAGCGGACTACAATGAGCAGTTCTTC.